These T cell receptor beta chains were read from a single sample in a study of OX40 agonist ivuxolimab in advanced cancers. The data were produced by immunoSEQ multiplex PCR, yet TCRdb's version contains in-frame clones alone and is incomplete. The sample lists under 40,000 clones; about three quarters were seen once. The sample consisted of CD4+ or CD8+ T cells sorted from blood, taken in a trial of the OX40 agonist ivuxolimab. These receptors all stem from an adult with an advanced solid tumor such as melanoma, head and neck, liver or kidney cancer. CDR3s include the opening cysteine and the closing phenylalanine or tryptophan.

TRBJ2-7	TRBV5-5	CASSLDSAPGGEQYF
TRBJ2-3	TRBV28	CASSLWPGLAGVEVTNRADTQYF
TRBJ2-5	TRBV15	CATSRDLGYQETQYF
TRBJ1-1	TRBV5-3	CASSLGGEGKAFF
TRBJ2-7	TRBV18	CASSQDRGQSEQYF
TRBJ2-3	TRBV9	CASSVRGGGGSTDTQYF
TRBJ2-1	TRBV4-1	CASSRARSLGFYNEQFF
TRBJ2-7	TRBV14	CASSSTSVLAGDEQCF
TRBJ2-5	TRBV5-1	CASSSTGGATETQYF
TRBJ2-5	TRBV30	CAWRAETQYF
TRBJ1-3	TRBV6-1	CASRREQGEGNTIYF
TRBJ1-4	TRBV28	CASSSELTGARPKYGNEKLFF
TRBJ1-3	TRBV19	CASSPSVGNTIYF
TRBJ2-5	TRBV27	CASSNHRGRETQYF
TRBJ1-1	TRBV7-6	CASSLGTLNTEAFF
TRBJ2-5	TRBV15	CATSRDQGHTETQYF
TRBJ2-3	TRBV5-8	CASSADRTLTDTQYF
TRBJ1-1	TRBV5-6	CASSIPDRGTEAFF
TRBJ1-5	TRBV28	CASSLGGGPDQPQHF
TRBJ1-2	TRBV5-1	CASSPAGQGTGYTF
.	TRBV28	CASRGDFPALPSYEQYF
TRBJ2-7	TRBV5-3	CASRGYSYEQYF
TRBJ1-1	TRBV5-5	CASSPALGEAFF
TRBJ2-3	TRBV4-2	CASSARGGSTDTQYF
TRBJ2-5	TRBV30	CAWSVQVQETQYF
TRBJ2-7	TRBV5-1	CASSSEGGGGYEQYF
TRBJ1-1	TRBV5-6	CASSLRRTPEAFF
TRBJ2-7	TRBV5-1	CASSSDYLVFYF
TRBJ2-3	TRBV5-5	CASSLQRSTDTQYF
TRBJ2-1	TRBV10-3	CATQIAGGIEQFF
TRBJ1-4	TRBV20-1	CSAGREGKLFF
TRBJ2-1	TRBV7-8	CASSLRGDNEQFF
TRBJ2-3	TRBV19	CASSSRTATGPPDTQYF
TRBJ2-3	TRBV5-4	CASSPRETGTDTQYF
TRBJ2-2	TRBV19	CASSIGGRVNTGELFF
TRBJ1-1	TRBV18	CASSSGENTEAFF
TRBJ1-3	TRBV9	CASSTLGNTIYF
TRBJ1-2	TRBV19	CASSISEGANYGYTF
TRBJ2-5	TRBV7-3	CASSLTPGRQETQYF
TRBJ2-5	TRBV7-6	CASSPRGAGETQYF
TRBJ2-2	TRBV5-1	CASSSIRDRGRLDTGELFF
TRBJ2-5	TRBV28	CASSPRSRGSLQTQYF
TRBJ2-2	TRBV9	CASSVLQGPGELFF
TRBJ2-6	TRBV5-1	CASSSGQAGANVLTF
TRBJ1-5	TRBV2	CASRTGASSNQPQHF
TRBJ1-2	TRBV29-1	CSASSGQGFYTF
TRBJ1-5	TRBV7-3	CASSPGGGQPQHF
TRBJ2-5	TRBV7-6	CASSFAGPQETQYF
TRBJ2-3	TRBV28	CASSLGRQYTDTQYF
TRBJ2-3	TRBV6-5	CASRTGGDTQYF
TRBJ2-7	TRBV15	CATSKLDGPYEQYF
TRBJ2-3	TRBV21-1	CASSKAVAGGQGDTQYF
TRBJ1-3	TRBV11-2	CASSLDWLSGNTIYF
TRBJ2-7	TRBV29-1	CSVEDRTGGSEQYF
TRBJ2-3	TRBV19	CATSTSGRANTDTQYF
TRBJ2-7	TRBV19	CASSMKGGNEQYF
TRBJ2-3	TRBV9	CASSGRGTSGGDTDTQYF
TRBJ2-2	TRBV13	CASSTSNRGTGELFF
TRBJ1-2	TRBV18	CASSPGTGQNYGYTF
TRBJ2-1	TRBV29-1	CSVGVAGGGNEQFF